The text below deals with one TCR beta chain. The age range of participants was 18 to 89 years, with residence in about two dozen US areas. Categorization into cohorts depended on clinical history that participants reported. The sample belongs to a study of blood T cell repertoires in COVID-19. On the study more broadly: From the United States, Italy and Spain came samples of acute and convalescent COVID-19.

Germline-derived CDR1 and CDR2 are MGHRA and YSYEKL. CDR3 length: 17 amino acids. The trim removed 1 base at V and 3 bases at J, leaving 5 bases unmatched. Original analysis: Counts of nucleated cells, estimated from reference gene primer amplification, were obtained. Assay used: immunoSEQ multiplex PCR; TCRdb lists only in-frame clones, some missing. The DNA was the basis for D and trimming; V, J and clone size are from that table. The sample holds 200,000 to 250,000 clones; 86% are singletons and the top ten take about 4%. The chain recombines TRBV4-1 with TRBJ2-3, with 12 bases that match TRBD2. Sequencing input: PBMCs or T cells enriched from blood (not recorded which). The receptor was isolated from a woman aged 35 to 49 with acute COVID-19. The CDR3 sequence is CASSQVILAGGTDTQYF. The DNA of the CDR3 is TGCGCCAGCAGCCAAGTCATACTAGCGGGGGGAACAGATACGCAGTATTTT.